The entry below gives a single T cell receptor (beta chain) sequence along with its context. No antigen is known for it. No much larger clone is present one base from it, and per-base qualities are unavailable. TCRbeta CDR3 regions were amplified from genomic DNA by means of the immunoSEQ Assay, a bias-controlled multiplex PCR. The original pipeline was this. Within the assay, amplification of reference gene primers was used to estimate how many nucleated cells each sample contained. To quantify the absolute abundance of each unique TCRbeta CDR3 rearrangement, sequence reads were collapsed and filtered. For each sample, productive Simpson clonality was calculated as the square root of Simpson's diversity index over productive rearrangements. In TCRdb, the immuneACCESS table is reduced to in-frame sequences with V and J assigned. These tables do not hold every clone; where another copy was compared, an unresolved V gene accounts for under half, and the others remain unexplained. V and J calls and clone size are copied from that table; D and trimming were computed from the DNA. The sample yields some 190,000 clones; 75% to 90% were counted once. Approximately 2.3% of the sample is taken by the ten largest.

Including cysteine and phenylalanine, the CDR3 has 14 amino acids. The kept DNA is CDR3 alone, 42 bases in frame from the first base. V is reduced by 5 bases and J by 4 bases, leaving a spacing of 12 bases between them. The germline V gene (reference sequence) gives CDR1 as MNHEY and CDR2 as SMNVEV. The data belong to a study of blood T cell repertoires in COVID-19 (dated by TCRdb to the early 2020s). About the full investigation: Samples covering the acute and convalescent phases of COVID-19 were provided by collaborators in the United States, Italy and Spain. Samples came from the ongoing ImmuneRACE study (first 160 participants) plus 1,254 subjects from 6 global collaborators. Nearly every sample came with metadata listing a de-identified subject ID, COVID-19 status, age in years and sex. A freely available public database, intended as a resource for researchers studying the immune response to SARS-CoV-2, is where the repertoires were released. Where available, HLA class I and class II types were obtained from metadata supplied by the sample provider rather than from assay-based typing. Subjects who had been exposed to COVID-19, were actively infected with it, or had recovered from it provided the deeply sampled blood TCRbeta repertoires that made up the dataset. The material from the prospective study consisted of cDNA or gDNA derived from T cells, B-cell-depleted T cells, or PBMCs. Study-wide conclusions, independent of this receptor: The amount of clinical and demographic metadata varied by source and participant and was provided uncurated.

Participants in the prospective study were aged about 18 to 90 years, lived in about two dozen United States geographic areas, and enrolled through a virtual design. In the prospective study, participants were assigned to cohorts based on the clinical history participants reported in a screening survey and a study questionnaire. Mobile phlebotomists in the prospective study collected whole blood, serum and a nasopharyngeal or oropharyngeal swab from every participant. Over an approximately 2-month period, participants in the prospective study had the option of providing additional blood draws and questionnaires. Blood samples from the prospective study were shipped frozen or at room temperature prior to DNA extraction.

The sequenced material came from PBMCs or T cells enriched from blood (not recorded which). The chain employs TRBV27 and TRBJ2-1; TRBD2 might be the D gene, on 5 matching bases. This sequence was found in a woman aged 40 to 50 with acute COVID-19. CDR3 sequence: CASSPTGLYNEQFF. The DNA sequence reads TGTGCCAGCAGTCCAACCGGACTTTACAATGAGCAGTTCTTC.